These T cell receptor beta chains were read from a single sample in a study of CD8 T cells in Susac syndrome. One entry per CDR3 protein results from TCRdb running MiXCR on the immunoSEQ multiplex PCR reads. The sample holds more than 250,000 distinct CDR3 sequences, 90% to 95% seen once. What was sequenced was CD4+ T cells from PBMCs. The receptors were gathered from a human donor with multiple sclerosis. CDR3s include the opening cysteine and the closing phenylalanine or tryptophan. Fields, in order: V gene, D gene, J gene, CDR3 length, clone size, CDR3 DNA, CDR3 protein. D genes are given only for firm matches. Only some rows state a clone size, as once, few, many or a class for expanded clones.

TRBV23-1	.	TRBJ2-7	16	.	TGCGCCAGCAGTCCGGACTTGCGGGACTTCTCCTACGAGCAGTACTTC	CASSPDLRDFSYEQYF
TRBV3-1	.	TRBJ2-5	14	.	TGTGCCAGCAGCCCCAGTGGCGACCCGGGGACCCAGTACTTC	CASSPSGDPGTQYF
TRBV9	TRBD1	TRBJ1-1	15	.	TGTGCCAGCAGCGGAGCAGGGGGCTTAGACACTGAAGCTTTCTTT	CASSGAGGLDTEAFF
TRBV7-2	TRBD1	TRBJ2-4	15	.	TGTGCCAGCAGCCACGGGACAGGGGTAGAAAACATTCAGTACTTC	CASSHGTGVENIQYF
TRBV6-1	TRBD1	TRBJ2-7	17	.	TGTGCCAGCAGCCCTTTCCAGACAGGGTCGATTTTCTCCGAGCAGTACTTC	CASSPFQTGSIFSEQYF
TRBV30	TRBD2	TRBJ2-1	16	.	TGTGCCTGGAAGCTACAGGGACTAGCCTTCGGTGGGGAGCAGTTCTTC	CAWKLQGLAFGGEQFF
TRBV3-1	TRBD1	TRBJ1-5	16	.	TGTGCCAGCAGCCCCCGAGCAGGGGGTAACAATCAGCCCCAGCATTTT	CASSPRAGGNNQPQHF
TRBV7-2	.	TRBJ1-5	13	.	TGTGCCAGCAGCTTTTTATCAGGGCAGCCCCAGCATTTT	CASSFLSGQPQHF
TRBV20-1	.	TRBJ1-1	14	.	TGCAGTGCTAGAGATGCGGGGAGGGACACTGAAGCTTTCTTT	CSARDAGRDTEAFF
TRBV15	.	TRBJ2-3	14	.	TGTGCCACCAGCAGAGTATCGTCCACAGATACGCAGTATTTT	CATSRVSSTDTQYF
TRBV4-3	.	TRBJ2-1	17	.	TGCGCCAGCAGCCAAGAAGGGGGGAGGATCGCCTACAATGAGCAGTTCTTC	CASSQEGGRIAYNEQFF
TRBV4-3	.	TRBJ2-7	15	.	TGCGCCAGCAGCCAAGACCCAGGGGGGCTCTACGAGCAGTACTTC	CASSQDPGGLYEQYF
TRBV7-6	.	TRBJ1-5	13	.	TGTGCCAGCAGCGCCGATCCGGGTCAGCCCCAGCATTTT	CASSADPGQPQHF
TRBV19	.	TRBJ1-5	12	.	TGTGCCAGTAGTATAAGCAATCAGCCCCAGCATTTT	CASSISNQPQHF
TRBV6-1	.	TRBJ1-5	14	.	TGTGCCAGCACCACCGAGAGGCTGGGACAGCCCCAGCATTTT	CASTTERLGQPQHF
TRBV2	.	TRBJ1-2	13	.	TGTGCCAGCACATTCAGGACCAACTATGGCTACACCTTC	CASTFRTNYGYTF
TRBV6-1	.	TRBJ2-1	13	.	TGTGCCAGCAGTGACTTTTCCGCCCAAGGCAGGTTCTTC	CASSDFSAQGRFF
TRBV11-2	TRBD2	TRBJ2-3	16	.	TGTGCCAGCAGCCCATTGGGTAGCGGGAGCACAGATACGCAGTATTTT	CASSPLGSGSTDTQYF
TRBV4-3	.	TRBJ2-2	15	once	TGCGCCAGCAGCCAAGATTGGAGAAACACCGGGGAGCTGTTTTTT	CASSQDWRNTGELFF
TRBV20-1	.	TRBJ1-1	11	.	TGCAGTGCTAGCCCTTTAGGGGAAGCTTTCTTT	CSASPLGEAFF
TRBV4-3	TRBD2	TRBJ2-5	17	.	TGCGCCAGCAGCCCTTCGCTAGCGGGGGCTACTCAAGAGACCCAGTACTTC	CASSPSLAGATQETQYF
TRBV30	.	TRBJ1-5	14	.	TGTGCCTGGAGTGTTACGAGTTCAAGGGGAGCCCAGCATTTT	CAWSVTSSRGAQHF
TRBV27	.	TRBJ2-1	11	.	TGTGCCGTCTGGGGGCTCAATGAGCAGTTCTTC	CAVWGLNEQFF
TRBV7-2	TRBD1	TRBJ1-2	13	.	TGTGCCAGCAGCCCACGGACAGGGGAAAATGATTGCTTC	CASSPRTGENDCF